A single sample is the source of the 30 T cell receptor beta chains below, sequenced in a study of response to subunit inactivated influenza vaccine. TCRdb reanalysed the RT-PCR reads using MiXCR and keeps one entry per CDR3 protein. The sample lists about 160,000 distinct CDR3 sequences; approximately 10% were seen once. Here the sequenced sample was non-naive T cells sorted from PBMCs, taken roughly 47 days after vaccination. Receptors were obtained from a man over 45 who received an inactivated influenza vaccine.

In this sample, this clonotype turned up a few times. This rearrangement joins TRBV12-5 to TRBJ2-1, with a possible D match to TRBD2 (5 bases). Germline CDR1 and CDR2: LGHNT and FRNRAP. Deletions cut 7 bases from V and 4 bases from J, with 14 bases between. This CDR3 spans 14 amino acids. The CDR3 DNA reads as TGTGCTAGTGTTGGCGGGCAAGGATACAATGAGCAGTTCTTC. This translates into CASVGGQGYNEQFF.

This clonotype occurred a few times. This chain joins TRBV7-9 and TRBJ1-1, with D perhaps TRBD1 (5 bases). The V gene's germline CDR1 is SEHNR and CDR2 FQNEAQ (reference sequence). Trimming took 5 bases from V and 7 from J, leaving 11 bases between them. There are 12 residues in the CDR3. CDR3 coding DNA: TGTGCCAGCAGCCCTATGGGGGATGAAGCTTTCTTT. This gives the protein CASSPMGDEAFF.

This clonotype was picked up a small number of times. The V gene is TRBV19, the J gene TRBJ1-2, with 11 bases identical to TRBD1. This CDR3 is 15 amino acids long. Per the germline V gene, CDR1 is LNHDA and CDR2 is SQIVND (reference sequence). The V and J ends lost 1 base and 4 bases, in that order; junction bases with no gene match: 2. This chain's CDR3 is CASSIAGTGGYGYTF. The CDR3 nucleotides read TGTGCCAGTAGTATAGCCGGGACAGGGGGCTATGGCTACACCTTC.

This rearrangement joins TRBV20-1 to TRBJ2-3; a weak D match, TRBD1 (6 bases). V lost 6 bases and J 4 bases, leaving 17 bases between the germline ends. Germline CDR1 and CDR2: DFQATT and SNEGSKA (reference sequence). This CDR3 comprises 14 residues. The DNA for the CDR3 is TGCAGTGCAAGACAGGTCGGATTCCCAGATACGCAGTATTTT. It encodes CSARQVGFPDTQYF.

The rearrangement joins TRBV29-1 to TRBJ2-1; TRBD2 aligns across 7 bases. There are 14 residues in the CDR3. V gave up 1 base and J gave up 9 bases; unmatched junction bases: 9. CDR1 is SQVTM and CDR2 is ANQGSEA in the germline V gene. The chain's CDR3 is CSVEVGGPHSEQFF. CDR3 nucleotide sequence: TGCAGCGTTGAAGTGGGAGGGCCACATAGTGAGCAGTTCTTC.

This clonotype has at least ten counts. CDR3 residues: CASSFGQGLNRETQYF. As DNA, the CDR3 is TGTGCCAGCAGCTTCGGACAGGGGTTGAATCGGGAGACCCAGTACTTC. This chain connects TRBV7-9 to TRBJ2-5; the match to TRBD1 covers 9 bases. This CDR3 has 16 residues. V dropped 3 bases and J dropped 5; count of bases not matched to a gene: 10. Looked up from germline, CDR1 is SEHNR and CDR2 is FQNEAQ (reference sequence).

This clonotype was seen a handful of times. The chain links TRBV2 to TRBJ2-1, with D possibly matching TRBD2 (5 bases). Trimming pared 7 bases from V and 9 bases from J, leaving 16 bases between. This CDR3 has 13 amino acids. CDR1 and CDR2 (germline): SNHLY, FYNNEI. DNA for the CDR3: TGTGCCAGCACCCGAGGACTCATCCGTGAGCAGTTCTTC. It specifies CASTRGLIREQFF.

This clonotype showed up just a few times. CDR3 in amino acids: CASSLGGTSGYNEQFF. The CDR3 bases are TGTGCCAGCAGCTTAGGGGGGACTAGCGGATACAATGAGCAGTTCTTC. The V gene is TRBV7-6, the J gene TRBJ2-1; 11 bases line up with TRBD2. Per the germline V gene, CDR1 is SGHVS and CDR2 is FNYEAQ. J was trimmed by 4 bases and V by 1 base; bases with no gene match: 3. The CDR3 consists of 16 residues.

In the case of this clonotype: The junction does not match germline at one end; this may be a read error. The CDR3 sequence: CSASNSPGGLFF. CDR3 coding DNA: TGCAGTGCTAGCAATAGCCCCGGGGGGCTGTTTTTT. The V and J genes are TRBV20-1 and TRBJ2-2, with TRBD2 as a possible D gene (6 bases). CDR1 is DFQATT, CDR2 SNEGSKA, per germline (reference sequence). CDR3 length: 12 residues.

The chain has TRBV7-9 and TRBJ2-2, with D possibly matching TRBD2 (5 bases). The V and J ends lost 6 bases and 3 bases respectively, with 17 bases between them. The CDR3 contains 16 residues. Germline assignment: CDR1 SEHNR and CDR2 FQNEAQ (reference sequence). This CDR3 is CASRPPLRRDTGELFF. The DNA for the CDR3 is TGTGCCAGCAGGCCTCCCCTCCGGCGGGACACCGGGGAGCTGTTTTTT.

This clonotype was detected a few times. The rearrangement joins TRBV28 to TRBJ2-7; D gene unclear. Germline V gene sequence: CDR1 MDHEN, CDR2 SYDVKM. CDR3 length equals 12 residues. V was trimmed by 2 bases and J by 7 bases, leaving 9 bases between them. The CDR3 loop reads CASSLPRREQYF. The CDR3 DNA reads TGTGCCAGCAGTTTACCGCGGCGGGAGCAGTACTTC. The complete variable domain, with remaining parts taken from reference TRBV28 and TRBJ2-7, reads DVKVTQSSRYLVKRTGEKVFLECVQDMDHENMFWYRQDPGLGLRLIYFSYDVKMKEKGDIPEGYSVSREKKERFSLILESASTNQTSMYLCASSLPRREQYFGPGTRLTVT.

The CDR3 loop is CSAREDGISNEQFF. The CDR3 DNA reads as TGCAGTGCTAGAGAGGACGGCATTTCCAATGAGCAGTTCTTC. V gene TRBV20-1 combines with J gene TRBJ2-1; D is unresolved. CDR1 is DFQATT, CDR2 SNEGSKA, per germline (reference sequence). The CDR3 has 14 residues. V lost 0 bases and J 6 bases, leaving 12 bases between the germline ends.

The sample holds a few counts of this clonotype. The chain joins TRBV24-1 to TRBJ2-3; D remains unclear. V dropped 3 bases and J dropped 2 bases, with 5 bases sitting between them. In germline, CDR1 is KGHDR, CDR2 SFDVKD. The CDR3 extends over 13 amino acids. The CDR3 DNA follows: TGTGCCACCAGTGATCCACCCACAGATACGCAGTATTTT. It specifies CATSDPPTDTQYF.

This clonotype was detected ten times or more. This chain uses TRBV3-1 with TRBJ2-3; the D is unclear. Germline V gene lookup returns CDR1 LGHDT and CDR2 YNNKEL (reference sequence). The CDR3 is made up of 11 amino acids. V was shortened by 6 bases and J by 4 bases, with 5 bases between the two germline ends. The CDR3 loop is CASRMADTQYF. CDR3 in DNA: TGTGCCAGCAGAATGGCAGATACGCAGTATTTT.

The chain combines TRBV10-3 with TRBJ2-2; a possible D gene is TRBD2 (5 bases). Trimming removed 10 bases from V and 6 bases from J, with 12 bases in between. This CDR3 is 12 amino acids long. CDR1 and CDR2 (germline): ENHRY, SYGVKD. CDR3 loop: CATHKEAGELFF. The DNA for the CDR3 is TGTGCCACCCACAAGGAGGCCGGGGAGCTGTTTTTT.

This clonotype has at least ten counts. This chain links TRBV4-2 with TRBJ2-1; TRBD2 matches at 10 bases. V lost 0 bases, J lost 9 bases, and 5 bases stayed unmatched. The CDR3 is 15 amino acids. CDR1 and CDR2 (germline): LGHNA, YNFKEQ. CDR3 DNA sequence: TGTGCCAGCAGCCAAGATCCTAGCGGGAGCTTTGAGCAGTTCTTC. This sequence encodes CASSQDPSGSFEQFF.

The chain combines TRBV9 with TRBJ2-3; D tentatively fits TRBD1 or TRBD2 (5 bases each). The germline CDR1 and CDR2 sequences are SGDLS and YYNGEE. Between the trimmed V and J ends, which lost 0 bases and 8 bases, there was a span of 13 bases. CDR3 length equals 14 residues. The CDR3 DNA reads TGTGCCAGCAGCGTAGAAGGGGAGAGGGTTACGCAGTATTTT. This codes for CASSVEGERVTQYF.

In its sample, this clonotype was seen a few times. The V gene is TRBV5-6, the J gene TRBJ1-2; D is uncertain. Germline CDR1 reads SGHDT; CDR2 reads YYEEEE. The CDR3 consists of 15 residues. V was clipped by 6 bases and J by 5 bases, with 20 bases between them. CDR3 DNA: TGTGCCAGCACCAAGCGCGGGCTTCTTTCTTATGGCTACACCTTC. As protein: CASTKRGLLSYGYTF.

The chain couples TRBV28 to TRBJ2-1; 8 bases match TRBD2. V was clipped by 7 bases and J by 15 bases; unmatched bases: 20. Germline V gene lookup returns CDR1 MDHEN and CDR2 SYDVKM. The CDR3 consists of 15 residues. CDR3 nucleotide sequence: TGTGCCAGCAACTACGAAGGGATAGCGGGAAGTGTAATGTTCTTC. This translates into CASNYEGIAGSVMFF.

This sequence joins TRBV20-1 and TRBJ1-3, with D perhaps matching TRBD1 (5 bases). CDR3 length: 14 amino acids. Between the trimmed V and J ends, which lost 1 base and 1 base, there was a span of 8 bases. The germline gives CDR1 DFQATT, CDR2 SNEGSKA (reference sequence). The CDR3 here is CSARVAGSGNTIYF. The CDR3, as DNA: TGCAGTGCTAGAGTTGCAGGGTCTGGAAACACCATATATTTT.

This clonotype was seen only a few times. Germline is not matched at one junction end, which may reflect a read error. The chain employs TRBV24-1 and TRBJ1-6; D possibly corresponds to TRBD1 (5 bases). Germline values: CDR1 KGHDR, CDR2 SFDVKD. The CDR3 is 12 residues long. As DNA, the CDR3 is TGTGCCTCCAGGGTCTGGGTTTCACCCCTCCACTTT. This translates into CASRVWVSPLHF.

This clonotype was recorded a few times. The rearrangement joins TRBV20-1 to TRBJ2-3, with 12 bases matching TRBD2. This CDR3 contains 14 residues. Germline values: CDR1 DFQATT, CDR2 SNEGSKA (reference sequence). The J segment lost 7 bases and the V segment lost 4 bases, leaving 6 bases of the junction unmatched. The CDR3 spells CSATTSGSRNTQYF. The CDR3 nucleotides are TGCAGTGCTACGACTAGCGGGAGTCGAAATACGCAGTATTTT.

This chain joins TRBV5-4 and TRBJ2-2; D not resolved. Deletions cut 5 bases from V and 4 bases from J, with 9 bases between. From germline, CDR1 is SGHNT and CDR2 YYREEE (reference sequence). The CDR3 covers 13 residues. CDR3 region: CASRFGFTGELFF. The DNA of the CDR3 is TGTGCCAGCAGATTTGGATTCACCGGGGAGCTGTTTTTT. The variable domain in full, completed from reference TRBV5-4 and TRBJ2-2, reads ETGVTQSPTHLIKTRGQQVTLRCSSQSGHNTVSWYQQALGQGPQFIFQYYREEENGRGNFPPRFSGLQFPNYSSELNVNALELDDSALYLCASRFGFTGELFFGEGSRLTVL.

The sample holds many counts of this clonotype. The V and J genes are TRBV11-2 and TRBJ2-1; D gene uncertain. This CDR3 is 13 amino acids long. Germline V lookup: CDR1 SGHAT, CDR2 FQNNGV. Deletions cut 5 bases from V and 6 bases from J, with 11 bases between. The CDR3 sequence is CASSTQSPNEQFF. CDR3 in DNA: TGTGCCAGCAGCACGCAGTCCCCCAATGAGCAGTTCTTC.

The chain carries TRBV4-1 and TRBJ2-1; 8 bases are shared with TRBD1. Germline-derived CDR1 and CDR2 are MGHRA and YSYEKL. Trimming at V came to 0 bases and at J to 9 bases, leaving 4 bases not matched to a gene. The CDR3 is 14 amino acids. CDR3 protein: CASSQDAGGGEQFF. The CDR3 DNA sequence: TGCGCCAGCAGCCAAGATGCAGGGGGCGGTGAGCAGTTCTTC.

This clonotype occurred many times. J is TRBJ2-5 and V is TRBV3-1, with 7 bases fitting TRBD1. From germline, CDR1 is LGHDT and CDR2 YNNKEL (reference sequence). J gave up 5 bases and V 4 bases, and 10 bases lay outside the gene matches. The CDR3 length is 15 residues. CDR3: CASSPRHDRAETQYF. The CDR3 nucleotides are TGTGCCAGCAGCCCTCGTCATGACAGGGCTGAGACCCAGTACTTC.

The gene calls are TRBV28 and TRBJ2-1; 8 bases align to TRBD2. From germline, CDR1 is MDHEN and CDR2 SYDVKM. Trimming removed 8 bases from V and 3 bases from J; junction bases left unmatched: 3. The CDR3 length is 13 residues. The DNA for the CDR3 is TGTGCCAGCGCGCGGGGGGACTACAATGAGCAGTTCTTC. Amino acid sequence: CASARGDYNEQFF.

Here the CDR3 DNA reads TGTGCCAGCAGTCCTACAGGGGTACCCTACGAGCAGTACTTC. Translated, it gives CASSPTGVPYEQYF. V is TRBV28 and J is TRBJ2-7, with TRBD1 matching 7 bases. Germline V gene sequence: CDR1 MDHEN, CDR2 SYDVKM. The CDR3 is 14 residues long. The ends lost 5 bases at V and 2 bases at J; junction bases unmatched: 6.

The chain is built from TRBV20-1 and TRBJ1-2; a possible D gene is TRBD1 (5 bases). CDR3 size: 13 residues. Looked up from germline, CDR1 is DFQATT and CDR2 is SNEGSKA (reference sequence). V lost 3 bases and J 5 bases, leaving 13 bases between the germline ends. CDR3 region: CSARRGFFYGYTF. The CDR3 DNA follows: TGCAGTGCTAGGAGGGGATTTTTTTATGGCTACACCTTC.

This clonotype has a count of ten or more. The V call is TRBV29-1, the J call TRBJ2-5; weak D call: TRBD2 (6 bases). CDR1 is SQVTM, CDR2 ANQGSEA, per germline. This CDR3 spans 13 amino acids. V was shortened by 4 bases and J by 1 base, with 10 bases between the two germline ends. The CDR3 region has the DNA TGCAGCGTTGCCGGGACTTTCCAAGAGACCCAGTACTTC. It yields the protein CSVAGTFQETQYF.